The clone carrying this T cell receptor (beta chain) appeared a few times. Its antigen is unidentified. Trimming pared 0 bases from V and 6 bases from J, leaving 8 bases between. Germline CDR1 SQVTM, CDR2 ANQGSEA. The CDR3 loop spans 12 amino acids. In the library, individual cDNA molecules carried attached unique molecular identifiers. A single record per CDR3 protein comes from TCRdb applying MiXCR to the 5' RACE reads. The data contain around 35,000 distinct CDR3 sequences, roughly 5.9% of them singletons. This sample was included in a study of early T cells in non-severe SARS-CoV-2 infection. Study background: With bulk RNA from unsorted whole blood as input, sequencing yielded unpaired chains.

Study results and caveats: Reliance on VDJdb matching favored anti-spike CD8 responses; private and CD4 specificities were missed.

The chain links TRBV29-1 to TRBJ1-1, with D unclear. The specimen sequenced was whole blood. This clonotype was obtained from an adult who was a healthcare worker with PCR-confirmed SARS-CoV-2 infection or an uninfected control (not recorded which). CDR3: CSVEDRVPEAFF. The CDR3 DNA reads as TGCAGCGTTGAAGATAGGGTCCCTGAAGCTTTCTTT. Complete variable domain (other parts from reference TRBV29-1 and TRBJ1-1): SAVISQKPSRDICQRGTSLTIQCQVDSQVTMMFWYRQQPGQSLTLIATANQGSEATYESGFVIDKFPISRPNLTFSTLTVSNMSPEDSSIYLCSVEDRVPEAFFGQGTRLTVV.